The text below deals with one TCR beta chain. What it recognizes is unknown. V shed 2 bases, J shed 8 bases, and the junction held 12 bases outside the gene matches. This CDR3 contains 16 residues. CDR1 is SGHAT, CDR2 FQNNGV, per germline. Amplification of TCR beta CDR3 regions used RNA as the template. Researchers ran a first-round RT-PCR on the TCR CDR3 using the HTBI primer set. A single record per CDR3 protein comes from TCRdb applying MiXCR to the multiplex PCR reads. The data contain hundreds of thousands of distinct CDR3 sequences, approximately 15% of them seen just once; the ten biggest clones take up 20% to 25%. Graves' hyperthyroidism qualified as stable when ophthalmopathy did not progress within 18 months. The study based diagnoses on clinical symptoms, serum thyroxine and TRAb, thyroid ultrasound and orbital computed tomography. This record belongs to a study of T cells in Graves' hyperthyroidism and ophthalmopathy. Study-level points and caveats: Before onset, by a median of around six months, the model predicted ophthalmopathy. Clonotypes that were expanded in thyroid above 0.001 mostly appeared in blood too.

This chain uses TRBV11-2 with TRBJ1-2; 9 bases fit TRBD1. Sequencing used blood. The receptor's source is a woman aged 25-40 years with Graves' hyperthyroidism. The CDR3 DNA reads as TGTGCCAGCAGCTTATTCGGAGACAGGGGGATCGGCGGCTACACCTTC. Translating it yields CASSLFGDRGIGGYTF.